Each of the 20 T cell receptor beta chains below was sequenced from the same sample in a study of blood T cell repertoires in COVID-19. Clones were read by immunoSEQ multiplex PCR, and TCRdb kept only the in-frame ones, dropping some. The sample yields 300,000 to 400,000 clones, around nine tenths seen once. Sample: peripheral blood. The receptor source for this set is a human donor in a cohort sampled during active COVID-19.

V and J are TRBV3-1 (or the pseudogene TRBV3-2) and TRBJ2-7; D possibly corresponds to TRBD1 (5 bases). This CDR3 has 15 amino acids. The V and J ends lost 0 bases and 5 bases respectively, with 14 bases between them. The germline V gene encodes CDR1 LGHDT and CDR2 YNNKEL (reference sequence). The DNA of the CDR3 is TGTGCCAGCAGCCAAGATTTAGTCAGGGCCGACGAGCAGTACTTC. It encodes CASSQDLVRADEQYF.

V usage is TRBV5-1 and J usage is TRBJ2-1; TRBD2 is a possible D gene (6 bases). The germline V gene encodes CDR1 SGHRS and CDR2 YFSETQ. The CDR3 sequence is 16 residues long. Trimming took off 2 bases at V and 5 bases at J, with 17 bases between the two ends. CDR3 amino acids: CASSFNPGDFHNEQFF. CDR3 bases: TGCGCCAGCAGCTTTAACCCTGGGGACTTTCACAATGAGCAGTTCTTC.

Points on this clone: Other DNA sequences within the sample encode an identical CDR3. The chain recombines TRBV7-3 with TRBJ1-1; D is unresolved. This CDR3 contains 13 residues. The V gene's germline CDR1 is SGHTA and CDR2 FQGTGA. Trimming took 1 base from V and 2 from J, leaving 5 bases between them. This CDR3 reads CASSLNGNTEAFF. The CDR3 region has the DNA TGTGCCAGCAGCTTAAATGGCAACACTGAAGCTTTCTTT.

This clone showed up just once. The CDR3 loop is CASSRGTNQETQYF. As DNA, the CDR3 is TGCGCCAGCAGCAGAGGGACTAACCAAGAGACCCAGTACTTC. The rearrangement joins TRBV5-1 to TRBJ2-5; 7 bases map to TRBD2. Germline values: CDR1 SGHRS, CDR2 YFSETQ. The CDR3 spans 14 residues. Germline trimming cut 4 bases from V and 0 bases from J; bases unmatched to any gene: 3.

The count of this clone is one. The chain is built from TRBV15 and TRBJ2-1; D is unclear. Germline V gives CDR1 LNHNV, CDR2 YYDKDF (reference sequence). Trimming shortened V by 8 bases and J by 3 bases, and 8 bases separated the two germline ends. CDR3 length: 12 residues. DNA of the CDR3: TGTGCCACCCAAAGCCTCTACAATGAGCAGTTCTTC. It translates to CATQSLYNEQFF.

The rearrangement uses TRBV6-5 and TRBJ2-5; TRBD2 matches at 8 bases. The trim removed 5 bases at V and 4 bases at J, leaving 9 bases unmatched. This CDR3 is 15 amino acids long. The germline V gene encodes CDR1 MNHEY and CDR2 SVGAGI. The CDR3 nucleotides are TGTGCCAGCAGTCGTAGCGGGGCAAACGGAGAGACCCAGTACTTC. This translates into CASSRSGANGETQYF.

The chain links TRBV5-1 to TRBJ2-2; TRBD2 agrees at 14 bases. Per the germline V gene, CDR1 is SGHRS and CDR2 is YFSETQ. Trimming cost V 0 bases and J 1 base; bases outside gene matches: 5. The CDR3 is 19 residues long. The CDR3 region is CASSLEGTSGSGNTGELFF. The CDR3 DNA reads as TGCGCCAGCAGCTTGGAGGGGACTAGCGGGAGCGGGAACACCGGGGAGCTGTTTTTT.

This rearrangement joins TRBV13 to TRBJ1-5, with a tentative D call TRBD1 (5 bases). V was clipped by 5 bases and J by 2 bases, with 16 bases between them. The CDR3 runs to 16 residues. From germline, CDR1 is PRHDT and CDR2 FYEKMQ (reference sequence). DNA for the CDR3: TGTGCCAGCAGCCTGGGGGAGGGACGCGGCAATCAGCCCCAGCATTTT. This encodes CASSLGEGRGNQPQHF.

The CDR3 here is CAGRPLGLHNEQFF. In DNA form, the CDR3 reads TGTGCCGGTAGGCCCCTTGGGCTCCACAATGAGCAGTTCTTC. V and J are TRBV2 and TRBJ2-1; no clear D. The germline CDR1 and CDR2 sequences are SNHLY and FYNNEI. CDR3 length: 14 amino acids. Deletions cut 11 bases from V and 5 bases from J, with 19 bases between.

The genes are TRBV30 and TRBJ1-6; D is perhaps TRBD1 (5 bases). The CDR3 has 15 amino acids. CDR1 and CDR2 from the germline V gene are GTSNPN and SVGIG (reference sequence). The V and J ends lost 4 bases and 5 bases respectively, with 15 bases between them. CDR3 sequence: CAWMGGRRDNSPLHF. As DNA, the CDR3 is TGTGCCTGGATGGGGGGTCGCAGGGATAATTCACCCCTCCACTTT.

This chain links TRBV12-3 or TRBV12-4 with TRBJ2-5, with 7 bases that match TRBD2. This CDR3 has 13 residues. V dropped 6 bases and J dropped 4; count of bases not matched to a gene: 5. This CDR3 is CASRRGGVETQYF. CDR3 bases: TGTGCCAGCAGGCGTGGGGGGGTAGAGACCCAGTACTTC.

The rearrangement uses TRBV28 and TRBJ2-7; no clear D gene. This CDR3 has 14 residues. Trimming shortened V by 5 bases and J by 0 bases, and 11 bases separated the two germline ends. Germline V gene sequence: CDR1 MDHEN, CDR2 SYDVKM. CDR3 sequence: CASSPADNSYEQYF. CDR3 in DNA: TGTGCCAGCAGTCCCGCAGATAACTCCTACGAGCAGTACTTC.

The J gene is TRBJ2-5, the V gene TRBV10-3; 9 bases fit TRBD2. The J segment lost 7 bases and the V segment lost 0 bases, leaving 0 bases of the junction unmatched. The CDR3 has 13 residues. Germline-derived CDR1 and CDR2 are ENHRY and SYGVKD. In nucleotides, the CDR3 is TGTGCCATCAGTGAGTCGACTAGCGGGACCCAGTACTTC. It codes for CAISESTSGTQYF.

This clone has at least ten counts. The rearrangement uses TRBV7-2 and TRBJ2-3; no clear D. CDR3 length equals 15 residues. The V end was cut by 0 bases, the J end by 5 bases, with 12 bases between. From germline, CDR1 is SGHTA and CDR2 FQGNSA. CDR3 loop: CASSLAYEDQDTQYF. The CDR3 nucleotides read TGTGCCAGCAGCTTAGCCTATGAAGATCAAGATACGCAGTATTTT.

In this sample, this clone turned up once. The genes are TRBV5-4 and TRBJ2-3, with D perhaps matching TRBD1 (6 bases). Per germline, CDR1 SGHNT and CDR2 YYREEE (reference sequence). This CDR3 contains 15 residues. Trimming pared 3 bases from V and 6 bases from J, leaving 17 bases between. Here the CDR3 DNA reads TGTGCCAGCAGCTCTAGGACAGTCCGCTTGGATACGCAGTATTTT. It specifies CASSSRTVRLDTQYF.

This clone appeared once. The rearrangement links TRBV4-2 to TRBJ2-5, with D maybe TRBD2 (6 bases). Per the germline V gene, CDR1 is LGHNA and CDR2 is YNFKEQ. The germline V and J ends were trimmed by 3 bases and 3 bases, with 11 bases remaining between them. The CDR3 loop spans 14 amino acids. The CDR3 DNA reads TGTGCCAGCAGCCATGGGGACTCCAAAGAGACCCAGTACTTC. Translation gives CASSHGDSKETQYF.

V gene TRBV2 combines with J gene TRBJ2-7; TRBD2 is a possible D gene (5 bases). Germline loops: CDR1 SNHLY, CDR2 FYNNEI. The CDR3 is made up of 15 amino acids. Trimming left V 6 bases short and J 4 bases short, with 19 bases between. Here the CDR3 DNA reads TGTGCCAGCAGAGCAGAGGGATACGGCCCTTACGAGCAGTACTTC. Translation: CASRAEGYGPYEQYF. The full variable domain, completed using reference TRBV2 and TRBJ2-7, is EPEVTQTPSHQVTQMGQEVILRCVPISNHLYFYWYRQILGQKVEFLVSFYNNEISEKSEIFDDQFSVERPDGSNFTLKIRSTKLEDSAMYFCASRAEGYGPYEQYFGPGTRLTVT.

In its sample, this clone was seen once. The DNA for the CDR3 is TGTGCCATCAGTTACAGTATCAATCAGCCCCAGCATTTT. It specifies CAISYSINQPQHF. This chain links TRBV10-3 with TRBJ1-5; D not resolved. Per the germline V gene, CDR1 is ENHRY and CDR2 is SYGVKD. Trimming pared 5 bases from V and 3 bases from J, leaving 8 bases between. This CDR3 region has 13 residues.

CDR3 in DNA: TGTGCCTGGTCAGGGTTCGACACTGAAGCTTTCTTT. Amino acids: CAWSGFDTEAFF. This chain links TRBV30 with TRBJ1-1; D may be TRBD1 (5 bases). Germline values: CDR1 GTSNPN, CDR2 SVGIG (reference sequence). V lost 5 bases and J lost 3, with 10 bases in between. This CDR3 comprises 12 residues.

This chain uses TRBV5-4 with TRBJ1-3; a possible D gene is TRBD1 (5 bases). This CDR3 region has 15 residues. Trimming stripped 4 bases from V and 3 bases from J, with 14 bases between. Germline values: CDR1 SGHNT, CDR2 YYREEE (reference sequence). The CDR3 DNA sequence: TGTGCCAGCAGCGCCGCAGGGCGGGGTGGAAACACCATATATTTT. Protein: CASSAAGRGGNTIYF.